This T cell receptor (beta chain) was identified in a study of T cell clonotyping in hematopoietic cell transplantation. The CDR3 has 12 amino acids. With 5 bases removed from V and 8 bases from J, the gap between germline ends came to 10 bases. From germline, CDR1 is LNHDA and CDR2 SQIVND (reference sequence). Here immunoSEQ multiplex PCR was the method, and the copy in TCRdb shows in-frame clones only, minus some. The table shows about 36,000 clones, with over 75% occurring only once. Turning to this clone: What it binds is not known.

Study observations and caveats: Higher Inverse Simpson Index values in graft donor and pretransplant recipient predicted broader posttransplant TCR diversity. CD4 and CD8 repertoire contributions could not be separated without sorting. After transplant, recipient diversity fell while pathologically expanded clonotypes grew through day 180. Few recipient clonotypes overlapped donors; over 95% were de novo at given depth.

The genes are TRBV19 and TRBJ1-5; D is undetermined. This TCR was sampled from a woman between 40 and 55 years old in good health. Some clones in this sample may be carry-over from other donors' samples. Specimen: peripheral blood mononuclear cells. The CDR3 is CASSSLSEPQHF. The DNA for the CDR3 is TGTGCCAGTAGTTCCCTTTCCGAGCCCCAGCATTTT.